The rows below give T cell receptor beta chains drawn from one sample of a study of blood T cell repertoires in COVID-19. Profiled with immunoSEQ multiplex PCR; TCRdb holds only in-frame clones, not every one. There are some 150,000 clones in the sample; approximately 89% occur only once, and around 1.5% lies in the top ten. The sample taken for sequencing was peripheral blood. The receptors come from a human donor in a cohort sampled during active COVID-19. Both conserved end residues are part of each CDR3. The D gene is left open where the match is weak. A row's size may be missing; if present it is once, few, many or a size class.

j_call v_call d_call clone_size cdr3_aa cdr3_nt
TRBJ2-2 TRBV6-5 TRBD1 . CASRSGQAGELFF TGTGCCAGCAGATCTGGACAGGCCGGGGAGCTGTTTTTT
TRBJ2-3 TRBV27 TRBD1 . CASSFFGTGGTDTQYF TGTGCCAGCAGTTTTTTTGGGACAGGGGGGACAGATACGCAGTATTTT
TRBJ1-2 TRBV7-8 TRBD1 . CASSLARTGENGYTF TGTGCCAGCAGCTTAGCCCGGACAGGGGAGAATGGCTACACCTTC
TRBJ2-1 TRBV5-6 . . CASSLRLSHSYNEQFF TGTGCCAGCAGCTTGCGACTATCACACTCCTACAATGAGCAGTTCTTC
TRBJ2-7 TRBV7-8 . . CASSLADWSSYEQYF TGTGCCAGCAGCTTAGCGGACTGGAGCTCCTACGAGCAGTACTTC
TRBJ1-1 TRBV5-1 TRBD1 . CASSRQGRDTEAFF TGCGCCAGCAGCCGACAGGGCCGGGACACTGAAGCTTTCTTT
TRBJ1-2 TRBV4-2 . few CASSQDRTGRAYGYTF TGTGCCAGCAGCCAAGATCGAACAGGGCGGGCCTATGGCTACACCTTC
TRBJ2-7 TRBV6-5 TRBD1 . CASSYQGTGSYEQYF TGTGCCAGCAGTTACCAGGGGACAGGGAGCTACGAGCAGTACTTC
TRBJ1-1 TRBV12-3/TRBV12-4 TRBD1 . CASNTGGRTEAFF TGTGCCAGCAATACAGGGGGCAGGACTGAAGCTTTCTTT
TRBJ2-5 TRBV2 . . CASSELTAQETQYF TGTGCCAGCAGTGAACTAACAGCTCAAGAGACCCAGTACTTC
TRBJ2-3 TRBV5-4 TRBD2 . CASSFFQRGGTDTQYF TGTGCCAGCAGCTTTTTCCAGCGGGGGGGCACAGATACGCAGTATTTT
TRBJ1-1 TRBV18 . . CASSRLADSNTEAFF TGTGCCAGCTCACGACTGGCGGACAGTAACACTGAAGCTTTCTTT
TRBJ2-5 TRBV18 . . CASSGRHETQYF TGTGCCAGCTCAGGCCGACACGAGACCCAGTACTTC
TRBJ2-3 TRBV7-2 TRBD2 . CASSYSGGTDTQYF TGTGCCAGCAGCTATAGCGGGGGGACAGATACGCAGTATTTT
TRBJ1-6 TRBV7-9 . . CASSLRQETSPLHF TGTGCCAGCAGCCTACGACAGGAAACTTCACCCCTCCACTTT
TRBJ2-5 TRBV5-6 TRBD1 . CASSLTGILETQYF TGTGCCAGCAGCCTGACAGGGATCCTAGAGACCCAGTACTTC